The 29 T cell receptor beta chains below all came from one sample that was sequenced in a study of Ad26.COV2.S vaccination and SARS-CoV-2 variants (dated by TCRdb to the early 2020s). The method was the immunoSEQ multiplex PCR assay. Drawn from immuneACCESS, this table holds only the in-frame rearrangements with V and J called that TCRdb kept. Clones are partly lost; checked studies trace under half to an unresolved V gene and leave the rest unexplained. Across this sample there are about 680,000 clones, with about 89% seen only once. The ten top clones hold about 1.5% of the sample. The treatment or condition label for this specimen denotes: around 19 received Ad26.COV2.S at low or high dose, single or two shots; about 5 received placebo; per-sample allocation not given. Repertoires of vaccine and placebo recipients were sequenced from samples collected on day 63 after the first injection. Sequenced material: peripheral blood, taken in a trial of Ad26.COV2.S vaccine versus placebo. All receptors come from a person aged 18 to 65 who received the Ad26.COV2.S COVID-19 vaccine or a placebo.

This chain links TRBV7-8 with TRBJ1-4; no definite D call. V lost 1 base to trimming and J lost 0 bases, with 6 bases between them. This CDR3 region has 15 residues. Per the germline V gene, CDR1 is SGHVS and CDR2 is FQNEAQ. The CDR3 nucleotides read TGTGCCAGCAGCTTAGTCGGGACAACTAATGAAAAACTGTTTTTT. It translates to CASSLVGTTNEKLFF.

This clone was observed once. The sample carries other DNA sequences with the same CDR3. The CDR3 here is CASSLAGSNEQFF. The CDR3 coding sequence is TGCGCCAGCAGCTTGGCCGGGAGTAATGAGCAGTTCTTC. The rearrangement uses TRBV5-1 and TRBJ2-1; possible D gene TRBD2, 6 bases. The CDR3 has 13 residues. Per germline, CDR1 SGHRS and CDR2 YFSETQ. The V and J ends lost 0 bases and 7 bases respectively, with 8 bases between them.

V and J are TRBV12-3 or TRBV12-4 and TRBJ1-2, with D possibly being TRBD1 (6 bases). The CDR3 length is 12 residues. The V end lost 8 bases, the J end lost 4 bases, and 11 bases lay between the germline ends. The CDR3 DNA follows: TGTGCCAGCGGGACAAACCCCTATGGCTACACCTTC. This translates into CASGTNPYGYTF.

The chain joins TRBV5-1 to TRBJ2-5; TRBD2 matches 13 bases. J gave up 0 bases and V 3 bases, and 8 bases lay outside the gene matches. Per the germline V gene, CDR1 is SGHRS and CDR2 is YFSETQ. The CDR3 has 18 residues. CDR3 loop: CASSSGLAGLVNQETQYF. The CDR3 nucleotides are TGCGCCAGCAGCTCGGGACTAGCGGGACTAGTAAACCAAGAGACCCAGTACTTC.

The chain combines TRBV19 with TRBJ2-1; 9 nucleotides line up with TRBD2. Trimming at V came to 1 base and at J to 4 bases, leaving 8 bases not matched to a gene. This CDR3 comprises 17 residues. CDR1 and CDR2 from the germline V gene are LNHDA and SQIVND (reference sequence). CDR3 loop: CASSIVSGGFLYNEQFF. The CDR3 nucleotides are TGTGCCAGTAGTATAGTCAGCGGGGGGTTTCTATACAATGAGCAGTTCTTC.

The V and J genes are TRBV5-4 and TRBJ1-2, with a possible D match to TRBD1 (5 bases). This CDR3 comprises 14 residues. Germline CDR1 SGHNT, CDR2 YYREEE (reference sequence). V lost 0 bases, J lost 8 bases, and 14 bases lay in between. The CDR3 loop reads CASSLGPGTYGYTF. The CDR3 DNA sequence: TGTGCCAGCAGCTTGGGACCAGGGACCTACGGCTACACCTTC.

This chain uses TRBV2 with TRBJ1-1; 7 nucleotides line up with TRBD1. The germline V gene has CDR1 SNHLY and CDR2 FYNNEI. The CDR3 is made up of 14 amino acids. V gave up 4 bases and J gave up 1 base; unmatched junction bases: 3. CDR3 coding DNA: TGTGCCAGCAGTGCGGCAGGGGGGAACACTGAAGCTTTCTTT. Translation gives CASSAAGGNTEAFF.

This clone was seen a single time. The genes are TRBV18 and TRBJ2-5; either TRBD1 or TRBD2 may supply D (6 bases each). Trimming left V 5 bases short and J 1 base short, with 17 bases between. This CDR3 comprises 16 residues. In germline, CDR1 is KGHSH, CDR2 LQKENI. CDR3 sequence reads: CASSKLPPGAQETQYF. Written as DNA, the CDR3 is TGTGCCAGCTCAAAATTACCACCGGGGGCCCAAGAGACCCAGTACTTC. The variable domain in full, with the rest retrieved from reference TRBV18 and TRBJ2-5, is NAGVMQNPRHLVRRRGQEARLRCSPMKGHSHVYWYRQLPEEGLKFMVYLQKENIIDESGMPKERFSAEFPKEGPSILRIQQVVRGDSAAYFCASSKLPPGAQETQYFGPGTRLLVL.

The chain couples TRBV6-4 to TRBJ2-1, with 11 bases matching TRBD2. V lost 2 bases, J lost 12 bases, and 9 bases stayed unmatched. Germline V CDR1 and CDR2: MRHNA, SNTAGT. This CDR3 region has 15 residues. CDR3: CASSDLAGGLLGQFF. CDR3 bases: TGTGCCAGCAGTGACCTAGCGGGGGGCCTCCTAGGGCAGTTCTTC.

The CDR3 sequence is CASSIERLADGTDTQYF. CDR3 DNA: TGTGCCAGTAGTATAGAACGACTAGCGGATGGCACAGATACGCAGTATTTT. This rearrangement joins TRBV19 to TRBJ2-3; 9 nucleotides align to TRBD2. The V gene's germline CDR1 is LNHDA and CDR2 SQIVND (reference sequence). V dropped 0 bases and J dropped 1; count of bases not matched to a gene: 5. The CDR3 has 17 amino acids. The full variable domain, completed using reference TRBV19 and TRBJ2-3, is DGGITQSPKYLFRKEGQNVTLSCEQNLNHDAMYWYRQDPGQGLRLIYYSQIVNDFQKGDIAEGYSVSREKKESFPLTVTSAQKNPTAFYLCASSIERLADGTDTQYFGPGTRLTVL.

The rearrangement uses TRBV6-1 and TRBJ2-1; D is unresolved. Trimming took 4 bases from V and 0 from J, leaving 13 bases between them. Germline values: CDR1 MNHNS, CDR2 SASEGT. The CDR3 extends over 16 amino acids. CDR3 in amino acids: CASSVYSAASYNEQFF. The DNA of the CDR3 is TGTGCCAGCAGTGTATACAGCGCCGCCTCCTACAATGAGCAGTTCTTC.

The chain couples TRBV29-1 to TRBJ2-1, with D tentatively TRBD2 (6 bases). The CDR3 runs 12 residues. V was trimmed by 7 bases and J by 8 bases, leaving 15 bases between them. Germline V lookup: CDR1 SQVTM, CDR2 ANQGSEA. Here the CDR3 DNA reads TGCAGCGGGGGGACTCCCCCCCATGAGCAGTTCTTC. It codes for CSGGTPPHEQFF.

The chain combines TRBV6-5 with TRBJ1-4; no clear D gene. In germline, CDR1 is MNHEY, CDR2 SVGAGI. The CDR3 covers 13 residues. V was pared by 2 bases and J by 7 bases, with 8 bases between. CDR3 coding DNA: TGTGCCAGCAGTTACAAGGGTGGTGAAAAACTGTTTTTT. It yields the protein CASSYKGGEKLFF.

This rearrangement joins TRBV24-1 to TRBJ2-1; TRBD2 matches 10 bases. CDR1 and CDR2 (germline): KGHDR, SFDVKD. J lost 9 bases, V lost 5 bases, and 18 bases had no gene match. The CDR3 runs 18 residues. For the CDR3, the DNA is TGTGCCACCAGTGGGGGAGGCCGCGGGACTAGCGTTCGCGGTGAGCAGTTCTTC. Its protein is CATSGGGRGTSVRGEQFF.

The chain combines TRBV2 with TRBJ2-5; TRBD2 might be the D (6 bases). CDR1 is SNHLY, CDR2 FYNNEI, per germline. V was shortened by 4 bases and J by 2 bases, with 8 bases between the two germline ends. The CDR3 is 13 amino acids. Written as DNA, the CDR3 is TGTGCCAGCAGTGCGGGGAGGCAAGAGACCCAGTACTTC. Its protein product is CASSAGRQETQYF.

The V call is TRBV18, the J call TRBJ2-7; TRBD2 might be the D (6 bases). The CDR3 has 18 amino acids. Between the trimmed V and J ends, which lost 0 bases and 6 bases, there was a span of 24 bases. The germline V gene encodes CDR1 KGHSH and CDR2 LQKENI. DNA for the CDR3: TGTGCCAGCTCACCACCGACGGGAGAAGGTATAGGGCCGTCCGAGCAGTACTTC. Protein sequence: CASSPPTGEGIGPSEQYF.

The chain joins TRBV18 to TRBJ2-6; D not resolved. Germline values: CDR1 KGHSH, CDR2 LQKENI. Trimming took 3 bases from V and 4 from J, leaving 19 bases between them. The CDR3 covers 18 residues. CDR3 sequence: CASSPKELWVAGANVLTF. The DNA of the CDR3 is TGTGCCAGCTCACCGAAGGAGCTATGGGTCGCCGGGGCCAACGTCCTGACTTTC.

Regarding this clone: One junction end does not reproduce the germline sequence, and a read error may be involved. The chain uses TRBV5-1 and TRBJ2-5, with D possibly TRBD2 on 5 matching bases. The V gene's germline CDR1 is SGHRS and CDR2 YFSETQ. This CDR3 has 11 residues. CDR3 region: CASSLGEIQYF. CDR3 nucleotides: TGCGCCAGCAGCTTGGGGGAGATCCAGTACTTC.

The gene calls are TRBV7-9 and TRBJ2-2; D gene uncertain. This CDR3 comprises 16 residues. Germline V gene sequence: CDR1 SEHNR, CDR2 FQNEAQ (reference sequence). Trimming shortened V by 5 bases and J by 0 bases, and 13 bases separated the two germline ends. This chain's CDR3 is CASSRWSSPNTGELFF. Here the CDR3 DNA reads TGTGCCAGCAGCCGCTGGAGTAGTCCGAACACCGGGGAGCTGTTTTTT.

V usage is TRBV2 and J usage is TRBJ1-2; a possible D gene is TRBD1 (5 bases). The CDR3 runs to 15 residues. Germline CDR1 SNHLY, CDR2 FYNNEI. The V end lost 3 bases, the J end lost 2 bases, and 13 bases lay between the germline ends. The CDR3 sequence is CASSDMGTANYGYTF. CDR3 nucleotides: TGTGCCAGCAGTGACATGGGGACGGCCAACTATGGCTACACCTTC.

This chain joins TRBV7-2 and TRBJ2-1; 11 nucleotides align to TRBD2. V trimming: 8 bases; J trimming: 0 bases; junction bases outside the gene matches: 6. The germline V gene encodes CDR1 SGHTA and CDR2 FQGNSA. The CDR3 sequence is 16 residues long. The CDR3 spells CASASGGLSSYNEQFF. The CDR3 DNA follows: TGTGCCAGCGCTAGCGGGGGGCTGAGCTCCTACAATGAGCAGTTCTTC.

This clone was recorded only once. The gene calls are TRBV19 and TRBJ2-3, with D possibly matching TRBD2 (6 bases). The CDR3 is 15 residues long. Germline CDR1 and CDR2: LNHDA and SQIVND (reference sequence). V was pared by 10 bases and J by 6 bases, with 23 bases between. CDR3 nucleotides: TGTGCCACCAAGAACGCCGGGAGAGAGAGGGATACGCAGTATTTT. Translation: CATKNAGRERDTQYF.

This chain's CDR3 is CASTREAGSNQPQHF. The DNA for the CDR3 is TGTGCCAGCACCAGGGAGGCAGGTAGCAATCAGCCCCAGCATTTT. The V and J genes are TRBV2 and TRBJ1-5, with a possible D match to TRBD1 (5 bases). The germline V gene has CDR1 SNHLY and CDR2 FYNNEI. The length of the CDR3 is 15 residues. The germline V and J ends were trimmed by 7 bases and 0 bases, with 13 bases remaining between them.

This clone was detected once. The CDR3 DNA is TGTGCCAGCAGCCCGAGAGGGTGGAACACCGGGGAGCTGTTTTTT. This codes for CASSPRGWNTGELFF. The chain employs TRBV5-4 and TRBJ2-2, with a tentative D call TRBD2 (5 bases). The CDR3 sequence is 15 residues long. Germline V gene sequence: CDR1 SGHNT, CDR2 YYREEE (reference sequence). Trimming removed 4 bases at V and 1 base at J, with 11 bases between.

This clone appeared a single time. The chain combines TRBV19 with TRBJ2-1; D ambiguous. Per germline, CDR1 LNHDA and CDR2 SQIVND (reference sequence). The CDR3 runs to 16 residues. Between the trimmed V and J ends, which lost 1 base and 0 bases, there was a span of 10 bases. The CDR3 DNA is TGTGCCAGTAGTATAGCATCTGCCGGCTCCTACAATGAGCAGTTCTTC. The encoded protein is CASSIASAGSYNEQFF.

This chain uses TRBV6-2 or TRBV6-3 with TRBJ1-5; 8 positions match TRBD1. The germline V gene has CDR1 MNHEY and CDR2 SVGEGT. After removal of 2 bases from V and 1 base from J, the junction contained 4 bases not matched to a gene. The CDR3 has 16 residues. CDR3 DNA: TGTGCCAGCAGTTACGACAGGGGAGGCAGCAATCAGCCCCAGCATTTT. Translated: CASSYDRGGSNQPQHF.

The chain carries TRBV12-3 or TRBV12-4 and TRBJ2-1; D is perhaps TRBD2 (6 bases). The V gene lost 5 bases and the J gene lost 8 bases, with 13 bases spanning the gap. This CDR3 is built from 13 residues. The CDR3 DNA reads as TGTGCCAGCAGTAACTATAGCGGCCATGAGCAGTTCTTC. Translating it yields CASSNYSGHEQFF.

This chain links TRBV3-1 (or the pseudogene TRBV3-2) with TRBJ1-3, with D hard to call. Per germline, CDR1 LGHDT and CDR2 YNNKEL (reference sequence). The V gene lost 0 bases and the J gene lost 4 bases, with 1 base spanning the gap. This CDR3 region has 12 residues. The CDR3 coding sequence is TGTGCCAGCAGCCAAGAGGGAAACACCATATATTTT. This encodes CASSQEGNTIYF.

The chain is built from TRBV6-5 and TRBJ1-6; 8 bases line up with TRBD1. This CDR3 contains 16 residues. The junction had 11 bases not matched to a gene; V was cut back by 4 bases and J by 9 bases. Germline lookup yields CDR1 MNHEY and CDR2 SVGAGI. The CDR3 protein is CASSSDRGVPGSPLHF. CDR3 in DNA: TGTGCCAGCAGTTCCGACAGGGGCGTCCCAGGTTCACCCCTCCACTTT.